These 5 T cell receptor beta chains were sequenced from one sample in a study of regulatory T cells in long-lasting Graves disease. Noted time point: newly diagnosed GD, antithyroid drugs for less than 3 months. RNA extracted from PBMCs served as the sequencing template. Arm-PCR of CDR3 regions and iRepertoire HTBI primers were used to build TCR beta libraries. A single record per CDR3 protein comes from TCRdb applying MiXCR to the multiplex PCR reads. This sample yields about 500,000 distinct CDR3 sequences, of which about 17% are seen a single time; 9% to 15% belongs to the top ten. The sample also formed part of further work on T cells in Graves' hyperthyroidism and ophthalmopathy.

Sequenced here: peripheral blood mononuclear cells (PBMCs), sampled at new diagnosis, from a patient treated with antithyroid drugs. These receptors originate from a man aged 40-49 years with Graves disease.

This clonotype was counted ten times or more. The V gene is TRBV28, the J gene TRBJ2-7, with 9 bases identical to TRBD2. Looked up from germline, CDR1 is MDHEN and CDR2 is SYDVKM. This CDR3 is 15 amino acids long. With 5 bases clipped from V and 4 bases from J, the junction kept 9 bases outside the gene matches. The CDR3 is CASSGPRSGSYEQYF. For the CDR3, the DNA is TGTGCCAGCAGTGGACCTCGTAGCGGGAGTTACGAGCAGTACTTC.

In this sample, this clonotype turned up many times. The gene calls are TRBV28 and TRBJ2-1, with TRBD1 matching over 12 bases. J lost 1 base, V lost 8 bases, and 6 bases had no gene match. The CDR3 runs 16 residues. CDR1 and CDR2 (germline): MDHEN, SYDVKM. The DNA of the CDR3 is TGTGCCAGCGAGGGGACAGGGGGCGGATCCTACAATGAGCAGTTCTTC. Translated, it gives CASEGTGGGSYNEQFF.

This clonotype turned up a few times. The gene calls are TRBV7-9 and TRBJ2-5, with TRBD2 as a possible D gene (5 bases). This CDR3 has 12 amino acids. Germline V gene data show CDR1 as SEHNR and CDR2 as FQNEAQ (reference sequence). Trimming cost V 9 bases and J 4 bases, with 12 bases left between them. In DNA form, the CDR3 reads TGTGCCAGTTGTCTAGCACTAGAGACCCAGTACTTC. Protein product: CASCLALETQYF.

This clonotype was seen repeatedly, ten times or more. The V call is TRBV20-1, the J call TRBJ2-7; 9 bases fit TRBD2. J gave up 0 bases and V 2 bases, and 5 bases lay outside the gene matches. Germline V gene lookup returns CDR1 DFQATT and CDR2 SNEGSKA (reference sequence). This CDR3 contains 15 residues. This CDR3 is CSARRMGLASYEQYF. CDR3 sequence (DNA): TGCAGTGCTAGACGAATGGGACTAGCCTCCTACGAGCAGTACTTC.

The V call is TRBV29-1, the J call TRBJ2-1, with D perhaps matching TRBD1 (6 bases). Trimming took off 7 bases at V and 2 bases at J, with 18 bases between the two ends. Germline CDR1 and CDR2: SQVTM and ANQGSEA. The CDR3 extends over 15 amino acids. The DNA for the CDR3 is TGCAGCGCCCTGGACAGTGGGATCGCCTACAATGAGCAGTTCTTC. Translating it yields CSALDSGIAYNEQFF.